Listed here are 18 T cell receptor beta chains from one sample, sequenced in a study of cytomegalovirus exposure and HLA in healthy donors. PCR was performed using 60 Vbeta and 13 Jbeta primers. Clones were read by immunoSEQ multiplex PCR, and TCRdb kept only the in-frame ones, dropping some. The sample consists of about 89,000 clones, more than 70% of them appearing once. Sequencing input: PBMCs. The source of these receptors is a man aged 25-45 years in good health and CMV-seronegative.

CDR3 nucleotides: TGTGCCAGCAGCTTAGGGACTAGCGGGACTAGCACAGATACGCAGTATTTT. Translated: CASSLGTSGTSTDTQYF. The chain links TRBV11-1 to TRBJ2-3; 12 positions match TRBD2. There are 17 residues in the CDR3. Per the germline V gene, CDR1 is SGHAT and CDR2 is FQDESV (reference sequence). After removal of 1 base from V and 0 bases from J, the junction contained 2 bases not matched to a gene.

The rearrangement joins TRBV19 to TRBJ2-1; TRBD1 might be the D (7 bases). V was cut by 5 bases and J by 1 base, with 15 bases left in between. The CDR3 runs 16 residues. Germline CDR1 reads LNHDA; CDR2 reads SQIVND (reference sequence). DNA of the CDR3: TGTGCCAGTAGTTCCCAATCAGGGGGGTCCTACAATGAGCAGTTCTTC. Translation: CASSSQSGGSYNEQFF.

V and J are TRBV6-1 and TRBJ1-2; 7 bases agree with TRBD1. Germline CDR1 reads MNHNS; CDR2 reads SASEGT. V dropped 3 bases and J dropped 5; count of bases not matched to a gene: 9. The CDR3 covers 15 residues. The CDR3 sequence: CASSDYRGLGYGYTF. As DNA, the CDR3 is TGTGCCAGCAGTGACTACAGGGGACTCGGTTATGGCTACACCTTC.

This rearrangement joins TRBV7-8 to TRBJ2-3, with D maybe TRBD2 (6 bases). CDR3 length: 14 amino acids. V lost 3 bases and J 4 bases, leaving 11 bases between the germline ends. Germline V gene sequence: CDR1 SGHVS, CDR2 FQNEAQ. The DNA for the CDR3 is TGTGCCAGCAGCTTCTCGGGAGTGGCAGATACGCAGTATTTT. This sequence encodes CASSFSGVADTQYF.

The J gene is TRBJ1-1, the V gene TRBV29-1, with D possibly being TRBD1 (5 bases). V was trimmed by 3 bases and J by 6 bases, leaving 14 bases between them. The CDR3 has 13 residues. From germline, CDR1 is SQVTM and CDR2 ANQGSEA. CDR3 protein: CSVDGGSGSEAFF. DNA of the CDR3: TGCAGCGTTGATGGGGGGTCTGGATCTGAAGCTTTCTTT.

This clone has a single count. The chain combines TRBV5-4 with TRBJ2-5; possible D gene TRBD1, 6 bases. CDR3 length: 14 amino acids. CDR1 is SGHNT, CDR2 YYREEE, per germline (reference sequence). Between the trimmed V and J ends, which lost 0 bases and 2 bases, there was a span of 8 bases. This CDR3 reads CASSLARGQETQYF. CDR3 coding DNA: TGTGCCAGCAGCTTGGCCAGGGGACAAGAGACCCAGTACTTC.

The chain carries TRBV4-1 and TRBJ1-6; 8 positions agree with TRBD1. V trimming: 3 bases; J trimming: 5 bases; junction bases outside the gene matches: 0. Germline lookup yields CDR1 MGHRA and CDR2 YSYEKL. CDR3 size: 14 residues. The CDR3 sequence: CASSQTGDNSPLHF. DNA of the CDR3: TGCGCCAGCAGCCAGACAGGGGATAATTCACCCCTCCACTTT.

In this sample, this clone turned up a few times. The V and J genes are TRBV6-5 and TRBJ2-1; TRBD1 agrees at 9 bases. Trimming removed 5 bases from V and 6 bases from J; junction bases left unmatched: 8. The CDR3 spans 15 residues. Germline-derived CDR1 and CDR2 are MNHEY and SVGAGI. The CDR3 DNA is TGTGCCAGCAGTAGCCGGGACAGGGTTGGCAATGAGCAGTTCTTC. Residues: CASSSRDRVGNEQFF.

Turning to this clone: The junction does not match germline at one end; this may be a read error. This chain links TRBV7-9 with TRBJ2-7, with D possibly matching TRBD2 (5 bases). The CDR3 has 11 residues. Germline V gives CDR1 SEHNR, CDR2 FQNEAQ (reference sequence). The CDR3 protein is CSSSRGHEQYF. The CDR3 DNA follows: TGTTCCAGCAGCAGAGGGCACGAGCAGTACTTC.

The rearrangement links TRBV5-6 to TRBJ2-3, with TRBD2 matching over 8 bases. Germline trimming cut 4 bases from V and 0 bases from J; bases unmatched to any gene: 7. The CDR3 is 16 amino acids. CDR1 is SGHDT, CDR2 YYEEEE, per germline. The CDR3 DNA follows: TGTGCCAGCAGCCTCTCACCTAGCGGGAGCACAGATACGCAGTATTTT. Its protein is CASSLSPSGSTDTQYF.

V gene TRBV5-1 combines with J gene TRBJ2-7; possible D gene TRBD2, 6 bases. The CDR3 has 15 amino acids. Germline V gives CDR1 SGHRS, CDR2 YFSETQ. The V gene lost 0 bases and the J gene lost 0 bases, with 10 bases spanning the gap. The CDR3 sequence: CASSLGDSYSYEQYF. Here the CDR3 DNA reads TGCGCCAGCAGCTTGGGGGACTCCTACTCCTACGAGCAGTACTTC.

The chain is built from TRBV2 and TRBJ1-4; D uncertain. CDR1 SNHLY and CDR2 FYNNEI come from the germline V gene. The CDR3 spans 13 residues. V lost 8 bases and J lost 11, with 18 bases in between. The CDR3, as DNA: TGTGCCAGCGAACGAGAGGCTTTCGAGAAACTGTTTTTT. Translating it yields CASEREAFEKLFF.

The chain has TRBV9 and TRBJ1-2, with D possibly TRBD1 on 5 matching bases. Trimming shortened V by 0 bases and J by 4 bases, and 10 bases separated the two germline ends. This CDR3 comprises 14 residues. From germline, CDR1 is SGDLS and CDR2 YYNGEE. The CDR3 DNA follows: TGTGCCAGCAGCGTAGATAGGGGCTCCTATGGCTACACCTTC. This encodes CASSVDRGSYGYTF.

The chain links TRBV19 to TRBJ1-5, with 9 bases that match TRBD1. Germline V gene sequence: CDR1 LNHDA, CDR2 SQIVND (reference sequence). This CDR3 has 16 residues. Losses at the gene ends were 6 bases for V and 4 bases for J; bases not matched to a gene: 10. CDR3 nucleotides: TGTGCCAGTAGGCATTATCGGGACAGGGAGAATCAGCCCCAGCATTTT. Amino acid sequence: CASRHYRDRENQPQHF.

The chain uses TRBV27 and TRBJ2-7; TRBD1 matches 8 bases. Germline CDR1 is MNHEY and CDR2 is SMNVEV (reference sequence). The CDR3 length is 15 residues. J lost 9 bases, V lost 5 bases, and 15 bases had no gene match. CDR3 loop: CASSTIRDRIYPQYF. In DNA form, the CDR3 reads TGTGCCAGCAGTACTATCCGGGACAGGATTTATCCGCAGTACTTC.

V gene TRBV5-1 combines with J gene TRBJ2-3, with 14 bases identical to TRBD2. The germline gives CDR1 SGHRS, CDR2 YFSETQ. The trim removed 6 bases at V and 0 bases at J, leaving 12 bases unmatched. The CDR3 spans 19 residues. CDR3 bases: TGCGCCAGCACCCGATTGGGACTAGCGGGAGAAGAAAGCACAGATACGCAGTATTTT. This translates into CASTRLGLAGEESTDTQYF. Full variable domain (rest looked up from reference TRBV5-1 and TRBJ2-3): KAGVTQTPRYLIKTRGQQVTLSCSPISGHRSVSWYQQTPGQGLQFLFEYFSETQRNKGNFPGRFSGRQFSNSRSEMNVSTLELGDSALYLCASTRLGLAGEESTDTQYFGPGTRLTVL.

This clone was found a few times. Distinct nucleotide sequences in the sample also encode this CDR3. The chain is built from TRBV5-4 and TRBJ1-4; 8 positions agree with TRBD1. Looked up from germline, CDR1 is SGHNT and CDR2 is YYREEE (reference sequence). Trimming took 1 base from V and 8 from J; bases not matched to a gene: 4. The CDR3 is 14 amino acids. The DNA of the CDR3 is TGTGCCAGCAGCTTGCAGGGGGCAGCGGAAAAACTGTTTTTT. Translated: CASSLQGAAEKLFF.

The CDR3 is CASSHTLRVLAESHEQFF. DNA of the CDR3: TGTGCCAGCAGCCACACGCTCAGGGTCCTAGCGGAGTCCCATGAGCAGTTCTTC. The chain employs TRBV7-9 and TRBJ2-1, with TRBD2 identical over 7 bases. Germline values: CDR1 SEHNR, CDR2 FQNEAQ (reference sequence). There are 18 residues in the CDR3. V shed 5 bases and J 8 bases; nucleotides not matched to a gene: 21.